A selection of T cell receptor beta chains follows, all from one sample in a study of blood T cell repertoires in COVID-19. Some clones are missing from TCRdb's copy, which holds only in-frame ones; the method was immunoSEQ multiplex PCR. The table has around 380,000 clones, 81% seen once; the top ten hold more than 0.95%. The sequenced material came from peripheral blood. The source of these receptors is a human donor with acute or convalescent COVID-19. The donor label of this sample is uncertain. Each CDR3 is given with its conserved first and last residue. The D gene is left open where the match is weak. Some rows mark clone size as missing; the rest say once, few, many or name a class of expanded clone.

cdr3_nt cdr3_aa j_call v_call clone_size d_call
TGTGCCACCAGTGAGGGACAGACGCGTAATTCACCCCTCCACTTT CATSEGQTRNSPLHF TRBJ1-6 TRBV24-1 . TRBD1
TGTGCCAGCTCACCACCTGCTGGCAGGGGGAACACTGAAGCTTTCTTT CASSPPAGRGNTEAFF TRBJ1-1 TRBV18 . .
TGTGCCAGCTCATCAATTGTAATGGGACAGGGCTCCTACGAGCAGTACTTC CASSSIVMGQGSYEQYF TRBJ2-7 TRBV18 once TRBD1
TGCAGCGTTGTGGGGGGTAGCACTGAAGCTTTCTTT CSVVGGSTEAFF TRBJ1-1 TRBV29-1 . .
TGTGCCAGCAGCCACCCCGGGGGTCTACTGGTAAAACTGTTTTTT CASSHPGGLLVKLFF TRBJ1-4 TRBV5-5 few .
TGTGCCAGTGGGGCCTCGGGTACGCAGTATTTT CASGASGTQYF TRBJ2-3 TRBV27 . .
TGTGCCAGCAGTTACTCAACCAGGGTTAATGGAGCTTTCTTT CASSYSTRVNGAFF TRBJ1-1 TRBV6-5 . .
TGTGCCAGCAGTTCCCTACAACCCGGGAGCACTGAAGCTTTCTTT CASSSLQPGSTEAFF TRBJ1-1 TRBV28 . .
TGTGCCAGCAGTTTCCGGGCTAGCGGGAGAAAACCGGAGGGGAATACGCAGTATTTT CASSFRASGRKPEGNTQYF TRBJ2-3 TRBV27 . TRBD2
TGTGCCAGTAGCCTAACAGGGCTCGGAAACACCATATATTTT CASSLTGLGNTIYF TRBJ1-3 TRBV19 . .
TGCGCCAGCAGCTTGGTGGTTAGACAGCTTACGCAGTATTTT CASSLVVRQLTQYF TRBJ2-3 TRBV5-1 . .
TGTGCCAGTAGTATTGGGGGCCAGAAGAATTCACCCCTCCACTTT CASSIGGQKNSPLHF TRBJ1-6 TRBV19 once .
TGTGCCAGCAGGAACGGACTAGCGGGAGAGACCCAGTACTTC CASRNGLAGETQYF TRBJ2-5 TRBV28 . TRBD2
TGCGCCAGCAGTGCAGGGGGCAGCAATCAGCCCCAGCATTTT CASSAGGSNQPQHF TRBJ1-5 TRBV10-1 . TRBD1
TGCAGCGTTGATCTCCAATTAACAAATGAGCAGTTCTTC CSVDLQLTNEQFF TRBJ2-1 TRBV29-1 few .
TGTGCCAGCAGGACCGGACAGAGCTATGGCTACACCTTC CASRTGQSYGYTF TRBJ1-2 TRBV2 many .
TGTGCCAGCAGCCCCCGACTAGCGGGGGGGGTAGATACGCAGTATTTT CASSPRLAGGVDTQYF TRBJ2-3 TRBV7-6 . TRBD2
TGTGCCAGCAGCATATTAGCGGATACGCAGTATTTT CASSILADTQYF TRBJ2-3 TRBV7-6 once .